These 18 T cell receptor beta chains were sequenced from one sample in a study of cytomegalovirus exposure and HLA in healthy donors. The study ran its PCR with 60 Vbeta and 13 Jbeta primers. Sequencing used immunoSEQ multiplex PCR; TCRdb keeps in-frame clones, though not all of them. The sample consists of 120,000 or so clones, less than 80% of them appearing once. The sequencing sample was made of PBMCs. These TCRs come from a woman in her forties or fifties in good health and CMV-seronegative.

V gene TRBV5-1 combines with J gene TRBJ2-7, with 12 bases aligning to TRBD2. The CDR3 consists of 18 residues. The V gene's germline CDR1 is SGHRS and CDR2 YFSETQ. Unmatched junction bases numbered 12, after V lost 1 base and J lost 4 bases. The CDR3 bases are TGCGCCAGCAGCTTGACAGCGTCTAGCGGGAGGGTAATTTACGAGCAGTACTTC. It codes for CASSLTASSGRVIYEQYF.

The V call is TRBV15, the J call TRBJ2-4; the D gene is possibly TRBD2 (7 bases). The CDR3 runs 19 residues. V lost 2 bases to trimming and J lost 0 bases, with 20 bases between them. Germline values: CDR1 LNHNV, CDR2 YYDKDF (reference sequence). In nucleotides, the CDR3 is TGTGCCACCAGCAGACCCGGAGGGTCCGGGGGGCTAGCCAAAAACATTCAGTACTTC. The encoded protein is CATSRPGGSGGLAKNIQYF.

This chain connects TRBV19 to TRBJ1-1, with a weak D call TRBD1 (6 bases). The CDR3 has 16 amino acids. V lost 0 bases and J lost 1, with 12 bases in between. Germline CDR1 LNHDA, CDR2 SQIVND (reference sequence). The CDR3 DNA sequence: TGTGCCAGTAGTATAGATCGGGAGGGGGGGAACACTGAAGCTTTCTTT. It specifies CASSIDREGGNTEAFF.

This clone was found once. The chain uses TRBV25-1 and TRBJ2-5; a weak D match, TRBD2 (5 bases). V gave up 7 bases and J gave up 3 bases, with 12 bases separating them. The CDR3 is 13 residues long. Per germline, CDR1 MGHDK and CDR2 SYGVNS. This CDR3 is CASTRGWKETQYF. The CDR3 coding sequence is TGTGCCAGCACCCGAGGGTGGAAAGAGACCCAGTACTTC. Based on the CDR3 plus reference TRBV25-1 and TRBJ2-5, the full variable domain is EADIYQTPRYLVIGTGKKITLECSQTMGHDKMYWYQQDPGMELHLIHYSYGVNSTEKGDLSSESTVSRIRTEHFPLTLESARPSHTSQYLCASTRGWKETQYFGPGTRLLVL.

V usage is TRBV28 and J usage is TRBJ2-2, with D unresolved. The germline CDR1 and CDR2 sequences are MDHEN and SYDVKM. There are 11 residues in the CDR3. The V end was cut by 11 bases, the J end by 8 bases, with 12 bases between. The CDR3 sequence is CACSSVGELFF. The CDR3 region has the DNA TGTGCCTGTAGTAGTGTAGGGGAGCTGTTTTTT.

The chain employs TRBV27 and TRBJ1-2, with TRBD1 matching 10 bases. The germline V gene has CDR1 MNHEY and CDR2 SMNVEV (reference sequence). The CDR3 length is 14 residues. Losses at the gene ends were 7 bases for V and 7 bases for J; bases not matched to a gene: 9. CDR3 coding DNA: TGTGCCAGCACCAAGACAGGGGGCGTGGGTGGCTACACCTTC. Translation: CASTKTGGVGGYTF.

Concerning this clone itself: The junction shows a germline mismatch at one end, possibly a read error. The chain joins TRBV7-7 to TRBJ2-1; 7 bases fit TRBD2. From germline, CDR1 is SSHAT and CDR2 FNYEAQ (reference sequence). The CDR3 contains 14 residues. CDR3 amino acids: CASSLSGIYNEQFF. The CDR3, as DNA: TGTGCTAGCAGCTTAAGCGGGATTTACAATGAGCAGTTCTTC.

This chain joins TRBV28 and TRBJ1-2; D is unclear. From germline, CDR1 is MDHEN and CDR2 SYDVKM. The ends were cut back, 3 bases at V and 7 bases at J, with 9 bases in the middle. This CDR3 region has 12 residues. CDR3 coding DNA: TGTGCCAGCAGTTTTTCGGGGAGTGGCTACACCTTC. Its translation is CASSFSGSGYTF.

This chain joins TRBV19 and TRBJ2-2; tentatively, D is TRBD2 (5 bases). In germline, CDR1 is LNHDA, CDR2 SQIVND (reference sequence). Trimming pared 0 bases from V and 7 bases from J, leaving 6 bases between. The CDR3 is 13 amino acids. The CDR3, as DNA: TGTGCCAGTAGTATAGATACTAGCGGGGAGCTGTTTTTT. Its protein is CASSIDTSGELFF. The whole variable domain, filled in from reference TRBV19 and TRBJ2-2, reads DGGITQSPKYLFRKEGQNVTLSCEQNLNHDAMYWYRQDPGQGLRLIYYSQIVNDFQKGDIAEGYSVSREKKESFPLTVTSAQKNPTAFYLCASSIDTSGELFFGEGSRLTVL.

The chain recombines TRBV15 with TRBJ1-5; 7 bases agree with TRBD1. Germline V lookup: CDR1 LNHNV, CDR2 YYDKDF (reference sequence). The CDR3 extends over 16 amino acids. J lost 6 bases, V lost 0 bases, and 8 bases had no gene match. CDR3 bases: TGTGCCACCAGCAGAGACCTAACAGGGGTGGGTCAGCCCCAGCATTTT. Translating it yields CATSRDLTGVGQPQHF.

The chain combines TRBV4-3 with TRBJ2-2; maybe TRBD2 (5 bases). Trimming shortened V by 1 base and J by 6 bases, and 9 bases separated the two germline ends. The CDR3 sequence is 14 residues long. Per germline, CDR1 LGHNA and CDR2 YSLEER. The CDR3: CASSQASNPGELFF. The CDR3 coding sequence is TGCGCCAGCAGCCAAGCTAGCAACCCCGGGGAGCTGTTTTTT.

This clone has a single count. The gene calls are TRBV5-1 and TRBJ2-2, with D uncertain. CDR1 SGHRS and CDR2 YFSETQ come from the germline V gene. The CDR3 contains 15 residues. V lost 4 bases to trimming and J lost 5 bases, with 15 bases between them. The CDR3 protein is CASSLGRGETGELFF. CDR3 bases: TGCGCCAGCAGCCTAGGTCGTGGTGAGACCGGGGAGCTGTTTTTT. The full variable domain, completed using reference TRBV5-1 and TRBJ2-2, is KAGVTQTPRYLIKTRGQQVTLSCSPISGHRSVSWYQQTPGQGLQFLFEYFSETQRNKGNFPGRFSGRQFSNSRSEMNVSTLELGDSALYLCASSLGRGETGELFFGEGSRLTVL.

The rearrangement uses TRBV4-1 and TRBJ2-1, with D possibly TRBD2 on 5 matching bases. The V gene lost 4 bases and the J gene lost 8 bases, with 18 bases spanning the gap. Germline V gives CDR1 MGHRA, CDR2 YSYEKL. The CDR3 consists of 15 residues. CDR3 nucleotides: TGCGCCAGCAGCCCGGGGTTAACGTTATTACATGAGCAGTTCTTC. This translates into CASSPGLTLLHEQFF.

The chain recombines TRBV21-1 with TRBJ1-2; TRBD1, as called in the table, went unchecked against the DNA. TRBV21-1 is termed a pseudogene. CDR3 length: 19 amino acids. The CDR3 sequence is CASSKKLSWDRGNIYGYTF. CDR3 nucleotide sequence: TGTGCCAGCAGCAAAAAACTGAGTTGGGACAGGGGGAATATTTATGGCTACACCTTC.

Written as DNA, the CDR3 is TGTGCCAGCAGCCTAACTAGCCTTGAGCAGTTCTTC. Translation gives CASSLTSLEQFF. This rearrangement joins TRBV5-4 to TRBJ2-1; tentatively, D is TRBD2 (6 bases). CDR3 length equals 12 residues. V was pared by 4 bases and J by 9 bases, with 11 bases between. Germline CDR1 SGHNT, CDR2 YYREEE (reference sequence).

J is TRBJ1-2 and V is TRBV5-5; weak D call: TRBD1 (5 bases). The CDR3 totals 14 residues. From germline, CDR1 is SGHKS and CDR2 YYEKEE (reference sequence). Trimming took off 2 bases at V and 1 base at J, with 9 bases between the two ends. CDR3 residues: CASSFPGGNYGYTF. Here the CDR3 DNA reads TGTGCCAGCAGCTTCCCCGGGGGTAACTATGGCTACACCTTC.

This sequence joins TRBV7-2 and TRBJ2-1; 8 bases map to TRBD2. The germline V gene encodes CDR1 SGHTA and CDR2 FQGNSA. After removal of 5 bases from V and 3 bases from J, the junction contained 12 bases not matched to a gene. This CDR3 is 17 amino acids long. The CDR3 here is CASSLIHREGLYNEQFF. CDR3 bases: TGTGCCAGCAGCCTCATTCATCGGGAGGGGCTCTACAATGAGCAGTTCTTC.

Regarding this clone: Mismatch with germline at one junction end may stem from a read error. V is TRBV7-9 and J is TRBJ2-1, with 9 bases fitting TRBD1. This CDR3 is 17 amino acids long. The V gene's germline CDR1 is SEHNR and CDR2 FQNEAQ (reference sequence). The CDR3 DNA reads as TGTTCCAGCAGCTTAAGTTCTGGCGGGACAGGGAAGGATGAGCAGTTCTTC. Amino acid sequence: CSSSLSSGGTGKDEQFF.